This T cell receptor (beta chain) was captured in a study of early T cells in non-severe SARS-CoV-2 infection. Study conclusions and caveats: Reliance on VDJdb matching favored anti-spike CD8 responses; private and CD4 specificities were missed.

Each cDNA molecule carried a unique molecular identifier. One entry per CDR3 protein results from TCRdb running MiXCR on the 5' RACE reads. In the table there are under 85,000 distinct CDR3 sequences, approximately 10% of which are singletons. The CDR3 spans 16 residues. V dropped 2 bases and J dropped 7; count of bases not matched to a gene: 13. The germline gives CDR1 MNHEY, CDR2 SVGEGT. In this sample, this clonotype turned up many times. What it binds is unknown. The TCR comes from an adult who was a healthcare worker with PCR-confirmed SARS-CoV-2 infection or an uninfected control (not recorded which). The chain combines TRBV6-2 or TRBV6-3 with TRBJ2-7; 8 positions match TRBD2. Sequenced material: whole blood, taken at baseline. CDR3 in amino acids: CASSYPEPSGSGEQYF. The CDR3 DNA sequence: TGTGCCAGCAGTTACCCCGAGCCGAGCGGGAGTGGTGAGCAGTACTTC.